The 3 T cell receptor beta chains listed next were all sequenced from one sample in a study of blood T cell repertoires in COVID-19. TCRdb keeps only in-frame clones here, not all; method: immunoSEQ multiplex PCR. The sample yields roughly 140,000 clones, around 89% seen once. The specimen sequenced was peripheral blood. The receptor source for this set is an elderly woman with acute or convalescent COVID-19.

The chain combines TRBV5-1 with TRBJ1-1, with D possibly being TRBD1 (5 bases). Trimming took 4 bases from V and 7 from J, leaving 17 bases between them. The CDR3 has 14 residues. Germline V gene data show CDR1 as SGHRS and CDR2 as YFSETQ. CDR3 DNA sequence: TGCGCCAGCAGCCCAGGGCATAGGGGCGTTGAAGCTTTCTTT. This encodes CASSPGHRGVEAFF.

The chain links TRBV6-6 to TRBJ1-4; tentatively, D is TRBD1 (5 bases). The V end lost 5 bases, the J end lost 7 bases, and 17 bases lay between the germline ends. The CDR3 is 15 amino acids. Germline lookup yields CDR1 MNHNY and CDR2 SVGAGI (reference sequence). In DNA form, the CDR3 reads TGTGCCAGCAGTCCAATGGGCGGGGGTGGTGAAAAACTGTTTTTT. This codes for CASSPMGGGGEKLFF.

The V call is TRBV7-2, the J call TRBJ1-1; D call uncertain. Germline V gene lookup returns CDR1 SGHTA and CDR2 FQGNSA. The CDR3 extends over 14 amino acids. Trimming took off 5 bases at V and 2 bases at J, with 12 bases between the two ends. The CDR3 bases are TGTGCCAGCAGCCGTGGCACCAGTAACACTGAAGCTTTCTTT. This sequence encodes CASSRGTSNTEAFF.